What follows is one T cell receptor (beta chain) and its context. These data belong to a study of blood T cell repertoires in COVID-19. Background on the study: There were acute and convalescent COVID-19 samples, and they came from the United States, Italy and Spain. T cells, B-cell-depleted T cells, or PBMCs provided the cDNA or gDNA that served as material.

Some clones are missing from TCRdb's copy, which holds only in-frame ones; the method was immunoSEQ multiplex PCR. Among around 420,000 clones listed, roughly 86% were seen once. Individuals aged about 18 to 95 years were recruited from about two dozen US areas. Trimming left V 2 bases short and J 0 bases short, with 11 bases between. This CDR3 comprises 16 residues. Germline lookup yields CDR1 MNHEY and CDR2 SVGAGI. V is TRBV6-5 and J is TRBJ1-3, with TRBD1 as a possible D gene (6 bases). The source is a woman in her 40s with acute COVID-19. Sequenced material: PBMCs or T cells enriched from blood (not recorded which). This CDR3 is CASSYPDSHSGNTIYF. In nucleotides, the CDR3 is TGTGCCAGCAGTTACCCGGACAGTCACTCTGGAAACACCATATATTTT.